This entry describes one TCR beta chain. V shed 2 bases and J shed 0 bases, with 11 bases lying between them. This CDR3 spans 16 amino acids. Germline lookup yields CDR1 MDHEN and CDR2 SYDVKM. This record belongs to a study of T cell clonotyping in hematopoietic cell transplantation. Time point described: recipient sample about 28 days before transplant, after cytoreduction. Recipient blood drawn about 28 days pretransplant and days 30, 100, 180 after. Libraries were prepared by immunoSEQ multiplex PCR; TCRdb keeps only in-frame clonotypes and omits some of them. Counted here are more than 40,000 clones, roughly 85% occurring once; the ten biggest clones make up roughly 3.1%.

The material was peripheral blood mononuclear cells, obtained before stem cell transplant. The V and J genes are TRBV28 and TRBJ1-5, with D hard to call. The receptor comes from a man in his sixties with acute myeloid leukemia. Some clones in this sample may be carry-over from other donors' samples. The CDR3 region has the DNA TGTGCCAGCAGTTTAGGTGCCAGGACTAGCAATCAGCCCCAGCATTTT. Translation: CASSLGARTSNQPQHF.